The clone carrying this TCR beta chain was counted only a few times. What it binds is unknown. Deletions cut 2 bases from V and 4 bases from J, with 11 bases between. Germline values: CDR1 SQVTM, CDR2 ANQGSEA. The CDR3 loop spans 13 amino acids. The investigators reverse transcribed all of the isolated RNA, so they sequenced expressed TCRB transcripts. Only in-frame clones appear in the TCRdb table, and some are missing; sequencing was by immunoSEQ multiplex PCR. The sample carries about 120,000 clones, around 15% recorded once. This record belongs to a study of beta chain features in type 1 diabetes. Study context: Age, gender, cell numbers and subset yield matched between patients and controls.

General study findings and limits: Fewer insertions but more deletions were seen at VDJ junctions in type 1 diabetes patients. Shorter templates may be favored by PCR, equally so in patients and controls. A closer apparent resemblance between naive, central memory and Treg TCRB repertoires was seen in patients than in healthy donors. In all four CD4+ subsets, TCRB CDR3 length was significantly, moderately reduced in type 1 diabetes.

J is TRBJ1-2 and V is TRBV29-1, with D possibly matching TRBD1 (6 bases). Source material: central memory CD4+ T cells from blood. This receptor was identified in a man between 25 and 39 years old with type 1 diabetes. The CDR3 is CSVEKGVTYGYTF. The CDR3 DNA follows: TGCAGCGTTGAAAAGGGGGTGACCTATGGCTACACCTTC.